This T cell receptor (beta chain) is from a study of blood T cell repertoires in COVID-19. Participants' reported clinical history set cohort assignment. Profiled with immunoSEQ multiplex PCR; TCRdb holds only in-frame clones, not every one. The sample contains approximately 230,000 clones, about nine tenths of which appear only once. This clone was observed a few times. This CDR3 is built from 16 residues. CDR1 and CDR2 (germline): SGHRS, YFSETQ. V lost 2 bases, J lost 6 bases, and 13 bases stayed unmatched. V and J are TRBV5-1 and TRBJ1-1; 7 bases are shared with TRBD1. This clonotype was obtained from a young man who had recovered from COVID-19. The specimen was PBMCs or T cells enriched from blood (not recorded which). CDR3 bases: TGCGCCAGCAGCTTCCATCCGGGACAGCAAAGCGCTGAAGCTTTCTTT. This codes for CASSFHPGQQSAEAFF.